Below are 31 T cell receptor beta chains sequenced from a single sample in a study of T cells in Graves' hyperthyroidism and ophthalmopathy. The TCR beta CDR3 regions underwent amplification using RNA transcripts as the source. HTBI primers drove first-round RT-PCR of the TCR CDR3. MiXCR, applied by TCRdb to the multiplex PCR reads, yields one record per CDR3 protein. Of 50,000 to 60,000 distinct CDR3 sequences in the sample, 49% are singletons; the top ten hold roughly an eighth. The sample was blood. The origin of the receptors is a woman younger than 45 with Graves' ophthalmopathy.

This clonotype was detected ten times or more. This sequence joins TRBV10-2 and TRBJ2-5; D is perhaps TRBD1 (6 bases). The germline V gene has CDR1 WSHSY and CDR2 SAAADI. The CDR3 spans 13 residues. Trimming took off 9 bases at V and 5 bases at J, with 16 bases between the two ends. CDR3 in amino acids: CASHRDRAETQYF. The CDR3 DNA sequence: TGCGCCAGTCACAGGGATCGGGCGGAGACCCAGTACTTC.

In regard to this clonotype: A single base separates this from a much larger clone, so it may be a read error. The chain is built from TRBV27 and TRBJ1-3; D remains unclear. Per germline, CDR1 MNHEY and CDR2 SMNVEV (reference sequence). The germline V and J ends were trimmed by 0 bases and 5 bases, with 5 bases remaining between them. The CDR3 consists of 13 residues. The CDR3 is CASSLSPRNTIYF. In nucleotides, the CDR3 is TGTGCCAGCAGTTTATCTCCTAGAAACACCATATATTTT.

Comment on this clonotype: A read error may account for a junction end that differs from germline. This rearrangement joins TRBV20-1 to TRBJ2-2; the match to TRBD2 covers 13 bases. In germline, CDR1 is DFQATT, CDR2 SNEGSKA (reference sequence). The CDR3 spans 15 residues. The CDR3 coding sequence is TGCAGTGCTGGACTAGCGGGAGCGAACACCGGGGAGCTGTTCTTT. Encoded protein: CSAGLAGANTGELFF.

This clonotype was counted many times. The V gene is TRBV11-1, the J gene TRBJ1-2; TRBD1 aligns across 7 bases. Looked up from germline, CDR1 is SGHAT and CDR2 is FQDESV (reference sequence). V lost 5 bases and J lost 8; bases outside the gene matches: 14. CDR3 size: 15 residues. The CDR3 DNA reads TGTGCCAGCAGCCCAGAGACCGGGACAGTACAGGGCTACACCTTC. The encoded protein is CASSPETGTVQGYTF.

This clonotype was recorded many times. This rearrangement joins TRBV12-3 or TRBV12-4 to TRBJ1-3; 8 bases line up with TRBD1. The ends lost 5 bases at V and 0 bases at J; junction bases unmatched: 6. This CDR3 region has 16 residues. As DNA, the CDR3 is TGTGCCAGCAGTCCCAGGGGGCCCAACTCTGGAAACACCATATATTTT. As protein: CASSPRGPNSGNTIYF.

The V and J genes are TRBV2 and TRBJ2-7; the match to TRBD1 covers 10 bases. The CDR3 length is 17 residues. Germline lookup yields CDR1 SNHLY and CDR2 FYNNEI. V lost 4 bases, J lost 2 bases, and 11 bases stayed unmatched. The CDR3 loop reads CASSAPWGQGPPYEQYF. The CDR3 DNA sequence: TGTGCCAGCAGTGCCCCATGGGGACAGGGGCCACCCTACGAGCAGTACTTC.

About this clonotype: A read error may account for a junction end that differs from germline. The V call is TRBV28, the J call TRBJ1-6; perhaps TRBD1 as D (5 bases). CDR1 and CDR2 from the germline V gene are MDHEN and SYDVKM. This CDR3 contains 16 residues. This CDR3 reads CVSSLLSLGGSSPLHF. The CDR3 coding sequence is TGTGTCAGCAGTTTATTAAGTTTGGGGGGTAGTTCACCCCTCCACTTT.

This clonotype was recorded at least ten times. The V gene is TRBV5-1, the J gene TRBJ2-4; 12 bases agree with TRBD1. The junction had 4 bases not matched to a gene; V was cut back by 2 bases and J by 1 base. Germline V gene lookup returns CDR1 SGHRS and CDR2 YFSETQ. The CDR3 consists of 17 residues. The CDR3 DNA sequence: TGCGCCAGCAGCTTTGGGGGACAGGGGGCGGCCAAAAACATTCAGTACTTC. It translates to CASSFGGQGAAKNIQYF.

This clonotype was seen a handful of times. This chain connects TRBV2 to TRBJ1-5; no clear D gene. V lost 7 bases to trimming and J lost 7 bases, with 20 bases between them. The germline gives CDR1 SNHLY, CDR2 FYNNEI. There are 15 residues in the CDR3. The chain's CDR3 is CASTTSGSYEQPQHF. For the CDR3, the DNA is TGTGCCAGCACCACTAGCGGGAGCTATGAGCAGCCCCAGCATTTT.

The chain couples TRBV2 to TRBJ2-1; 12 nucleotides line up with TRBD2. Germline V gives CDR1 SNHLY, CDR2 FYNNEI. The CDR3 has 17 residues. V shed 6 bases and J 10 bases; nucleotides not matched to a gene: 16. DNA for the CDR3: TGTGCCAGCAGCCCTCTGACTAGCGGGAGTCCGGCCAACGAGCAGTTCTTC. Its protein is CASSPLTSGSPANEQFF. Together with reference TRBV2 and TRBJ2-1, the CDR3 gives the full variable domain: EPEVTQTPSHQVTQMGQEVILRCVPISNHLYFYWYRQILGQKVEFLVSFYNNEISEKSEIFDDQFSVERPDGSNFTLKIRSTKLEDSAMYFCASSPLTSGSPANEQFFGPGTRLTVL.

This clonotype has ten or more counts. This rearrangement joins TRBV6-5 to TRBJ2-7, with D tentatively TRBD1 (7 bases). CDR1 is MNHEY and CDR2 is SVGAGI in the germline V gene. CDR3 length: 14 amino acids. Trimming removed 6 bases from V and 2 bases from J, with 14 bases in between. The CDR3 sequence: CASSRQGGAYEQYF. CDR3 nucleotide sequence: TGTGCCAGCAGCCGACAGGGAGGTGCCTACGAGCAGTACTTC.

This rearrangement joins TRBV20-1 to TRBJ2-3, with 8 bases lining up with TRBD1. V was pared by 5 bases and J by 4 bases, with 5 bases of the junction left unmatched. The CDR3 has 13 residues. CDR1 DFQATT and CDR2 SNEGSKA come from the germline V gene (reference sequence). The CDR3 here is CSASGGVADTQYF. The CDR3 DNA is TGCAGTGCTTCAGGGGGCGTCGCAGATACGCAGTATTTT.

This clonotype was counted ten times or more. V and J are TRBV12-3 or TRBV12-4 and TRBJ2-1; TRBD2 matches at 10 bases. The CDR3 has 16 amino acids. V was pared by 0 bases and J by 3 bases, with 2 bases of the junction left unmatched. CDR3 sequence (DNA): TGTGCCAGCAGTTTAGCCCTAGCGGGAGTCTACAATGAGCAGTTCTTC. It codes for CASSLALAGVYNEQFF.

This clonotype was observed many times. The chain is built from TRBV25-1 and TRBJ2-7; 7 bases match TRBD1. CDR1 is MGHDK, CDR2 SYGVNS, per germline. The CDR3 spans 13 residues. V lost 6 bases to trimming and J lost 7 bases; unmatched junction nucleotides: 9. The CDR3 is CASRRTGPEEQYF. The CDR3 bases are TGTGCCAGCAGGCGGACAGGCCCCGAAGAGCAGTACTTC.

This clonotype has a count of ten or more. V usage is TRBV19 and J usage is TRBJ2-3; possible D gene TRBD1, 6 bases. The CDR3 consists of 15 residues. Per the germline V gene, CDR1 is LNHDA and CDR2 is SQIVND (reference sequence). V was cut by 6 bases and J by 0 bases, with 13 bases left in between. CDR3 sequence (DNA): TGTGCCAGTAGGACAGGAGCACCTAGCACAGATACGCAGTATTTT. It translates to CASRTGAPSTDTQYF.

Notes on this clonotype: The CDR3 end shows no conserved phenylalanine or tryptophan, and so a read error is likely. No DNA is shown, since the ends of the CDR3 on it are uncertain; the CDR3 is the one TCRdb lists. V is TRBV2 and J is TRBJ2-7. The CDR3 sequence runs 8 residues, both termini included. Germline values: CDR1 SNHLY, CDR2 FYNNEI. The chain's CDR3 is CASSEALT.

This clonotype was counted ten times or more. The CDR3 region has the DNA TGTGCCATCAGTACGAAAGACAGGGCCTATGGCTACACCTTC. It translates to CAISTKDRAYGYTF. V and J are TRBV10-3 and TRBJ1-2, with 7 bases that match TRBD1. The CDR3 is made up of 14 amino acids. Germline lookup yields CDR1 ENHRY and CDR2 SYGVKD. The junction had 7 bases not matched to a gene; V was cut back by 5 bases and J by 4 bases.

This chain's CDR3 is CASSQLRTGDQPQHF. In nucleotides, the CDR3 is TGTGCCAGCAGCCAATTAAGGACAGGAGATCAGCCCCAGCATTTT. The V and J genes are TRBV7-9 and TRBJ1-5, with 7 bases matching TRBD1. The CDR3 has 15 amino acids. The V and J ends lost 5 bases and 5 bases, in that order; junction bases with no gene match: 9. Germline CDR1 reads SEHNR; CDR2 reads FQNEAQ (reference sequence).

This clonotype was seen at least ten times. V usage is TRBV24-1 and J usage is TRBJ1-5; tentatively, D is TRBD1 (5 bases). The V end was cut by 2 bases, the J end by 4 bases, with 14 bases between. Germline V lookup: CDR1 KGHDR, CDR2 SFDVKD. The CDR3 loop spans 16 amino acids. CDR3 DNA: TGTGCCACCAGTGATTCGCAGGGTTTTCTGAATCAGCCCCAGCATTTT. Translation: CATSDSQGFLNQPQHF.

This clonotype was observed a single time. This is likely a read error, given that the CDR3 carries no conserved phenylalanine or tryptophan at its end. The limits of the CDR3 on the DNA are not certain, so only TCRdb's listed CDR3 is given. The chain couples TRBV6-6 to TRBJ2-3; TRBD1 reflects the table's D call only, with no check against the DNA. Germline V gene sequence: CDR1 MNHNY, CDR2 SVGAGI (reference sequence). From its first to its last residue, the CDR3 has 16 amino acids. The CDR3 region is CASSYGGGRGHRYAVV.

This clonotype was counted at least ten times. The chain joins TRBV6-4 to TRBJ2-3; weak D call: TRBD2 (6 bases). The CDR3 is 13 residues long. Germline assignment: CDR1 MRHNA and CDR2 SNTAGT. V lost 4 bases, J lost 1 base, and 6 bases lay in between. CDR3 sequence: CASSASGTDTQYF. The DNA for the CDR3 is TGTGCCAGCAGTGCTAGCGGCACAGATACGCAGTATTTT.

The chain has TRBV19 and TRBJ1-5, with 10 nucleotides matching TRBD1. Trimming at V came to 5 bases and at J to 4 bases, leaving 11 bases not matched to a gene. The germline CDR1 and CDR2 sequences are LNHDA and SQIVND (reference sequence). The CDR3 is made up of 17 amino acids. The CDR3 DNA reads TGTGCCAGTAGTCTACAGACAGGGGGCGTGGTGAATCAGCCCCAGCATTTT. It specifies CASSLQTGGVVNQPQHF.

This clonotype was observed many times. The rearrangement links TRBV9 to TRBJ2-2, with D maybe TRBD1 (6 bases). The CDR3 sequence is 14 residues long. Trimming removed 7 bases from V and 1 base from J, with 11 bases in between. Germline CDR1 reads SGDLS; CDR2 reads YYNGEE. CDR3 in amino acids: CASSKGVNTGELFF. CDR3 nucleotides: TGTGCCAGCTCCAAGGGGGTGAACACCGGGGAGCTGTTTTTT.

The CDR3 coding sequence is TGTGCCAGCAGCCTACGGGCCGGTCGGACACTTTATAATTCACCCCTCCACTTT. Translation gives CASSLRAGRTLYNSPLHF. J is TRBJ1-6 and V is TRBV7-3; D is possibly TRBD1 (5 bases). V was shortened by 5 bases and J by 4 bases, with 21 bases between the two germline ends. This CDR3 has 18 residues. Germline CDR1 and CDR2: SGHTA and FQGTGA.

This clonotype was detected ten times or more. The J gene is TRBJ2-7, the V gene TRBV28; 11 bases line up with TRBD2. J was trimmed by 2 bases and V by 7 bases; bases with no gene match: 10. The CDR3 length is 16 residues. The germline CDR1 and CDR2 sequences are MDHEN and SYDVKM. Here the CDR3 DNA reads TGTGCCAGCAAAAGAAGGGCTAGCGGGAGGACCTACGAGCAGTACTTC. It specifies CASKRRASGRTYEQYF.

This clonotype was detected many times. The V call is TRBV10-3, the J call TRBJ2-1; unclear D gene. The germline CDR1 and CDR2 sequences are ENHRY and SYGVKD. This CDR3 contains 13 residues. V lost 3 bases and J lost 4, with 7 bases in between. CDR3 sequence: CAISDPRYNEQFF. DNA for the CDR3: TGTGCCATCAGTGACCCTAGGTACAATGAGCAGTTCTTC.

The chain carries TRBV11-3 and TRBJ2-2; D unclear. This CDR3 is built from 13 residues. V shed 5 bases and J shed 1 base, with 5 bases lying between them. Germline assignment: CDR1 SGHNT and CDR2 YENEEA. The CDR3 loop is CASSEQNTGELFF. The DNA of the CDR3 is TGTGCCAGCAGCGAACAGAACACCGGGGAGCTGTTTTTT.

The chain combines TRBV18 with TRBJ1-2; 10 positions match TRBD1. Germline V lookup: CDR1 KGHSH, CDR2 LQKENI. The CDR3 is made up of 14 amino acids. V was pared by 1 base and J by 7 bases, with 3 bases of the junction left unmatched. The CDR3 DNA sequence: TGTGCCAGCTCACCACGACAGGGGGCGGGTGGCTACACCTTC. Its protein is CASSPRQGAGGYTF.

In its sample, this clonotype was seen a few times. The rearrangement uses TRBV10-3 and TRBJ1-5; D is perhaps TRBD1 (6 bases). Germline V gene sequence: CDR1 ENHRY, CDR2 SYGVKD. CDR3 length equals 12 residues. Deletions cut 6 bases from V and 14 bases from J, with 17 bases between. Here the CDR3 reads CAIRTGADNEHF. The CDR3 nucleotides read TGTGCCATCAGGACAGGAGCCGACAATGAGCATTTT.

This clonotype was counted ten times or more. The gene calls are TRBV7-9 and TRBJ2-5, with 7 bases fitting TRBD2. The CDR3 extends over 17 amino acids. Per germline, CDR1 SEHNR and CDR2 FQNEAQ (reference sequence). Trimming took 5 bases from V and 4 from J; bases not matched to a gene: 16. Here the CDR3 reads CASSVPPPREIGETQYF. CDR3 sequence (DNA): TGTGCCAGCAGCGTACCTCCGCCGCGGGAGATCGGAGAGACCCAGTACTTC.

Comment on this clonotype: Germline is not matched at one junction end, which may reflect a read error. V and J are TRBV10-1 and TRBJ2-2; no clear D. The CDR3 sequence is 13 residues long. CDR1 WNHNN and CDR2 SYGVQD come from the germline V gene (reference sequence). The CDR3 here is CTSSKDLTGELFF. DNA of the CDR3: TGCACCAGCAGTAAGGACCTCACCGGGGAGCTGTTTTTT.